This TCR beta chain derives from a study of blood T cell repertoires in COVID-19. Overall study context: Samples taken during acute and convalescent COVID-19 were collected in the United States, Italy and Spain. The analysed material was cDNA or gDNA that came from T cells, B-cell-depleted T cells, or PBMCs.

For this clone: A junction end diverges from the germline sequence, so it may reflect a read error.

In germline, CDR1 is WSHSY, CDR2 SAAADI. The CDR3 extends over 14 amino acids. In the original workflow: Amplification from reference gene primers served as the basis for estimated nucleated cell counts. Libraries were prepared by immunoSEQ multiplex PCR; TCRdb keeps only in-frame clonotypes and omits some of them. V, J and clone size reflect that table, while D and trimming were determined from the DNA. The sample shows under 200,000 clones, around nine tenths of them seen only once. The TCR originated in a man aged 45 to 65 with acute or convalescent COVID-19. V usage is TRBV10-2 and J usage is TRBJ2-5; 8 bases map to TRBD2. Source material: peripheral blood. The CDR3 loop reads CAGSEYGRGETQYF. The CDR3 region has the DNA TGCGCCGGCAGTGAGTACGGGAGGGGAGAGACCCAGTACTTC.